These T cell receptor beta chains were read from a single sample in a study of graft-versus-host responses after intestinal transplantation. This table comes from immunoSEQ multiplex PCR, and its TCRdb copy is limited to in-frame clones, with some not included. The table includes more than 12,000 clones, about 30% detected once. Specimen: alloreactive CD8+ T cells from a mixed lymphocyte reaction culture, collected before intestinal transplant. The receptors originated from a human patient who received an intestinal transplant. CDR3s include the opening cysteine and the closing phenylalanine or tryptophan. A D gene is named only where the DNA matches it firmly. A row's size may be missing; if present it is once, few, many or a size class.

v_gene,j_gene,abundance,d_gene,CDR3nt,CDR3aa
TRBV4-3,TRBJ2-7,NA,TRBD1,TGCGCCAGCAGCCCAGACAGGGTGGCCTACGAGCAGTACTTC,CASSPDRVAYEQYF
TRBV9,TRBJ2-7,NA,NA,TGTGCCAGCAGCACTCACGGACAGAACCCGACCTACGAGCAGTACTTC,CASSTHGQNPTYEQYF
TRBV30,TRBJ1-1,NA,NA,TGTGCCTGGAGTCCGACACGGGGGGCTGAAGCTTTCTTT,CAWSPTRGAEAFF
TRBV7-9,TRBJ2-7,NA,TRBD1,TGTGCCAGCAGCTTAGGAGGGGTCCAGGGGGATTACGAGCAGTACTTC,CASSLGGVQGDYEQYF
TRBV11-2,TRBJ2-7,NA,TRBD2,TGTGCCAGCAGCTACCTAGCGGTCAGCTCCTACGAGCAGTACTTC,CASSYLAVSSYEQYF
TRBV5-1,TRBJ2-7,NA,NA,TGCGCCAGCAGCTTGGGAGGAGGCGAGCAGTACTTC,CASSLGGGEQYF
TRBV30,TRBJ2-7,few,NA,TGTGCCTGGAGTGACGGGGGGCCCTACGAGCAGTACTTC,CAWSDGGPYEQYF
TRBV27,TRBJ2-7,few,TRBD1,TGTGCCACCGCCAACGGGACAGGGTTATGGAACGAGCAGTACTTC,CATANGTGLWNEQYF
TRBV5-1,TRBJ1-6,few,TRBD1,TGCGCCAGCAGCTTTTCAGGGGGTGGCTATAATTCACCCCTCCACTTT,CASSFSGGGYNSPLHF
TRBV4-3,TRBJ2-7,NA,TRBD1,TGCGCCAGCAGCCCAGACAGGGTGGCCTACGAGCAGTACTTC,CASSPDRVAYEQYF
TRBV19,TRBJ1-1,NA,NA,TGTGCCAGTAGTAACTTGGTCACTGAAGCTTTCTTT,CASSNLVTEAFF
TRBV4-2,TRBJ2-7,few,NA,TGTGCCAGCAGCCAGTCCAGCAGGGGAACGGTCTACGAGCAGTACTTC,CASSQSSRGTVYEQYF
TRBV18,TRBJ2-7,few,NA,TGTGCCAGCTCACCGGGGCTCTACGAGCAGTACTTC,CASSPGLYEQYF
TRBV5-4,TRBJ1-2,NA,NA,TGTGCCAGCAGCTTGCGGGGGAGCTATGGCTACACCTTC,CASSLRGSYGYTF
TRBV27,TRBJ2-1,NA,NA,TGTGCCAGCAGCCGACACTCTACAGGATCCGACAATGAGCAGTTCTTC,CASSRHSTGSDNEQFF
TRBV13,TRBJ1-5,few,NA,TGTGCCAGCAGCTTAGGCCAGGCTCAGCCCCAGCATTTT,CASSLGQAQPQHF
TRBV27,TRBJ1-2,NA,TRBD1,TGTGCCAGCAGTCCGCAGGGGGCCTTTTATGGCTACACCTTC,CASSPQGAFYGYTF
TRBV7-9,TRBJ1-5,NA,NA,TGTGCCAGCAGCCGGACCGATACAGGGTCCAATCAGCCCCAGCATTTT,CASSRTDTGSNQPQHF
TRBV27,TRBJ2-7,few,NA,TGTGCCAGCGGATCAGGGGCTGGGTCCTACGAGCAGTACTTC,CASGSGAGSYEQYF
TRBV4-3,TRBJ1-1,few,NA,TGCGCCAGCAGCCAAGTGGGACTGGTGAACACTGAAGCTTTCTTT,CASSQVGLVNTEAFF
TRBV27,TRBJ1-1,NA,NA,TGTGCCAGCAGTTTAATGGGGGGTGAAGCTTTCTTT,CASSLMGGEAFF
TRBV11-1,TRBJ2-3,NA,TRBD1,TGTGCCAGCAGCTTAGGACAGGGCAGCACAGATACGCAGTATTTT,CASSLGQGSTDTQYF
TRBV7-9,TRBJ1-5,NA,TRBD1,TGTGCCAGCAGCCTTAGTACAGGGGGCCTATATCAGCCCCAGCATTTT,CASSLSTGGLYQPQHF
TRBV11-2,TRBJ1-2,NA,TRBD1,TGTGCCAGCAGCCTATCGTCAGGGGGCTCGGTTGGCTACACCTTC,CASSLSSGGSVGYTF
TRBV30,TRBJ2-7,NA,TRBD1,TGTGCCTGGAGTCCCACAGGGGGCGAGCAGTACTTC,CAWSPTGGEQYF
TRBV6-6,TRBJ2-5,NA,NA,TGTGCCAGCAGTTTAGAGCCGGTTATGGAGACCCAGTACTTC,CASSLEPVMETQYF
TRBV4-3,TRBJ1-1,few,TRBD1,TGCGCCAGCAGCCAAGGGACAGGGCTGAACACTGAAGCTTTCTTT,CASSQGTGLNTEAFF
TRBV14,TRBJ2-3,NA,NA,TGTGCCAGCAGCCAAGTCTCCGTTTTGGGGCCCATTCCAGATACGCAGTATTTT,CASSQVSVLGPIPDTQYF
TRBV6-5,TRBJ2-1,medium-sized,TRBD2,TGTGCCAGCAGTTCACTTAGCGGGGGATACAATGAGCAGTTCTTC,CASSSLSGGYNEQFF
TRBV2,TRBJ1-2,medium-sized,NA,TGTGCCAGCAGACCCCAACAGGGATACTATGGCTACACCTTC,CASRPQQGYYGYTF
TRBV4-1,TRBJ2-1,few,NA,TGCGCCAGCAGCCAATCCGTTCAGGGGAGTGAGCAGTTCTTC,CASSQSVQGSEQFF
TRBV27,TRBJ1-4,medium-sized,NA,TGTGCCAGCAGTGGGGAAGGGAGTGGGAAACTGTTTTTT,CASSGEGSGKLFF
TRBV4-2,TRBJ2-3,NA,NA,TGTGCCAGCAGCCTAAGTTCTTATGAGTTATCGGGTGAGCAGTATTTT,CASSLSSYELSGEQYF
TRBV7-9,TRBJ2-7,few,TRBD2,TGTGCCAGCAGCAATAGCGGGCCGGAATACTACGAGCAGTACTTC,CASSNSGPEYYEQYF
TRBV30,TRBJ1-4,few,NA,TGTGCCTGGACCACTACAGGGAATGAAAAACTGTTTTTT,CAWTTTGNEKLFF
TRBV5-6,TRBJ2-7,NA,NA,TGTGCCAGCAGCTTCAGTGCCCCCTACGAGCAGTACTTC,CASSFSAPYEQYF
TRBV7-9,TRBJ2-5,NA,NA,TGTGCCAGCAGCTCATACAGGGAGGGGTACCAAGAGACCCAGTACTTC,CASSSYREGYQETQYF
TRBV5-6,TRBJ2-7,medium-sized,NA,TGTGCCAGCAGCTGGTCAGGCCCCGAGCAGTACTTC,CASSWSGPEQYF